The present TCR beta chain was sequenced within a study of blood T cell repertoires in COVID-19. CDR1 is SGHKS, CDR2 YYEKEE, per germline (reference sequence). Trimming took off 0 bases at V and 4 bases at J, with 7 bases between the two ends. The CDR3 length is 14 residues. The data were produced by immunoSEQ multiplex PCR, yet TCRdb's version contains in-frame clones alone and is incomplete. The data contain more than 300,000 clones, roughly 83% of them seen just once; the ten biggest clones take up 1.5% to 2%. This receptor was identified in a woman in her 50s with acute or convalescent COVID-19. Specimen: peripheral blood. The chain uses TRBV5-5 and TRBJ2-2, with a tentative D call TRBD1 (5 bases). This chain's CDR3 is CASSLEQATGELFF. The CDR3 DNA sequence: TGTGCCAGCAGCTTGGAACAGGCCACCGGGGAGCTGTTTTTT.